Included here is one T cell receptor beta chain sequence, with context. Sequencing was performed with immunoSEQ multiplex PCR; in TCRdb, only in-frame clones are kept and a portion is missing. The sample has tens of thousands of clones, 89% seen once. The data belong to a study of T cell changes during pregnancy in multiple sclerosis. Germline loops: CDR1 SGHRS, CDR2 YFSETQ. V was clipped by 3 bases and J by 0 bases, with 13 bases between them. The CDR3 covers 16 residues. The source material was CD4+ T cells from peripheral blood mononuclear cells, sampled in the first trimester of pregnancy. The chain carries TRBV5-1 and TRBJ2-1; a weak D match, TRBD2 (6 bases). This clonotype was sampled from a female donor with multiple sclerosis, enrolled in a pregnancy study. CDR3 in DNA: TGCGCCAGCAGCTACAGAAGCGGGCACTCCTACAATGAGCAGTTCTTC. Its protein is CASSYRSGHSYNEQFF.